The 26 T cell receptor beta chains given below trace back to one sample, sequenced in a study of CD8 T cells in Susac syndrome. It was with random hexamers that about 0.45 to 1 ug RNA was reverse transcribed. TCRdb ran MiXCR on the immunoSEQ multiplex PCR reads and lists one entry per CDR3 protein. Of around 100,000 distinct CDR3 sequences listed, around 96% were seen once; the top ten hold approximately 0.3%. The sample taken for sequencing was CD8+ T cells from PBMCs. Source of these receptors: a human donor with Susac syndrome.

The chain combines TRBV30 with TRBJ1-1, with D possibly TRBD1 on 6 matching bases. Between the trimmed V and J ends, which lost 0 bases and 3 bases, there was a span of 17 bases. CDR1 GTSNPN and CDR2 SVGIG come from the germline V gene (reference sequence). This CDR3 is built from 16 residues. The CDR3: CAWSVRTGGRDTEAFF. The DNA of the CDR3 is TGTGCCTGGAGTGTACGGACCGGGGGGCGAGACACTGAAGCTTTCTTT.

The chain employs TRBV27 and TRBJ1-1, with a weak D call TRBD1 (6 bases). The ends were cut back, 5 bases at V and 1 base at J, with 14 bases in the middle. Looked up from germline, CDR1 is MNHEY and CDR2 is SMNVEV (reference sequence). This CDR3 is 15 amino acids long. Written as DNA, the CDR3 is TGTGCCAGCAGTCCCCCGACAGGACCGAACACTGAAGCTTTCTTT. Translated: CASSPPTGPNTEAFF.

V and J are TRBV13 and TRBJ1-1; tentative D call: TRBD1 (5 bases). The CDR3 is 13 amino acids. Germline-derived CDR1 and CDR2 are PRHDT and FYEKMQ (reference sequence). V was pared by 10 bases and J by 4 bases, with 16 bases between. The CDR3 DNA reads as TGTGCCACCACTGGGCAGGGCGGCACTGAAGCTTTCTTT. The encoded protein is CATTGQGGTEAFF.

The chain has TRBV29-1 and TRBJ1-2; D remains unclear. This CDR3 region has 11 residues. V was cut by 3 bases and J by 8 bases, with 10 bases left in between. CDR1 and CDR2 from the germline V gene are SQVTM and ANQGSEA. DNA of the CDR3: TGCAGCGTTGAGCGTCGGAGCGGCTACACCTTC. It translates to CSVERRSGYTF. Complete variable domain (other parts from reference TRBV29-1 and TRBJ1-2): SAVISQKPSRDICQRGTSLTIQCQVDSQVTMMFWYRQQPGQSLTLIATANQGSEATYESGFVIDKFPISRPNLTFSTLTVSNMSPEDSSIYLCSVERRSGYTFGSGTRLTVV.

CDR3 nucleotide sequence: TGTGCCAGCACTCCTATCGGGGGCGCGGGTGGCTACACCTTC. Translation gives CASTPIGGAGGYTF. J is TRBJ1-2 and V is TRBV12-3 or TRBV12-4, with a possible D match to TRBD1 (6 bases). V was shortened by 7 bases and J by 7 bases, with 19 bases between the two germline ends. The CDR3 has 14 amino acids.

The rearrangement uses TRBV12-3 or TRBV12-4 and TRBJ2-7; D is undetermined. CDR3 size: 12 residues. V lost 6 bases and J lost 5, with 11 bases in between. CDR3 sequence: CASSHQWDEQYF. The DNA of the CDR3 is TGTGCCAGCAGCCATCAGTGGGACGAGCAGTACTTC.

The count of this clonotype is one. V is TRBV15 and J is TRBJ1-5; unclear D gene. Germline V gene data show CDR1 as LNHNV and CDR2 as YYDKDF (reference sequence). Trimming pared 5 bases from V and 5 bases from J, leaving 16 bases between. The CDR3 covers 15 residues. Here the CDR3 DNA reads TGTGCCACCAGCTCCAGACACCCCCCCGATCAGCCCCAGCATTTT. Protein sequence: CATSSRHPPDQPQHF.

The V and J genes are TRBV12-3 or TRBV12-4 and TRBJ2-1; D is undetermined. Trimming took 1 base from V and 12 from J, leaving 13 bases between them. The CDR3 is 13 amino acids. CDR3 sequence: CASSLGSRLGQFF. In nucleotides, the CDR3 is TGTGCCAGCAGTTTAGGGTCTCGCTTAGGGCAGTTCTTC.

V usage is TRBV28 and J usage is TRBJ2-5; a weak D match, TRBD1 (6 bases). The V gene's germline CDR1 is MDHEN and CDR2 SYDVKM. V lost 6 bases to trimming and J lost 13 bases, with 21 bases between them. CDR3 length equals 13 residues. CDR3 bases: TGTGCCAGCAGCTACCCAGAGGGGGAGATAGGGTACTTC. Protein sequence: CASSYPEGEIGYF.

The chain employs TRBV5-1 and TRBJ2-7, with D perhaps TRBD1 (6 bases). Trimming shortened V by 6 bases and J by 5 bases, and 21 bases separated the two germline ends. The CDR3 is 15 residues long. Per germline, CDR1 SGHRS and CDR2 YFSETQ. The CDR3 spells CASNRDIMSSDEQYF. CDR3 bases: TGCGCCAGCAACCGGGACATAATGTCCTCTGACGAGCAGTACTTC. The variable domain in full, with the rest retrieved from reference TRBV5-1 and TRBJ2-7, is KAGVTQTPRYLIKTRGQQVTLSCSPISGHRSVSWYQQTPGQGLQFLFEYFSETQRNKGNFPGRFSGRQFSNSRSEMNVSTLELGDSALYLCASNRDIMSSDEQYFGPGTRLTVT.

This sequence joins TRBV5-1 and TRBJ1-5; D is uncertain. CDR3 length equals 15 residues. V shed 0 bases and J shed 3 bases, with 10 bases lying between them. Per germline, CDR1 SGHRS and CDR2 YFSETQ. The CDR3: CASSLDSGLNQPQHF. Here the CDR3 DNA reads TGCGCCAGCAGCTTGGATAGTGGTCTCAATCAGCCCCAGCATTTT. The complete variable domain, with remaining parts taken from reference TRBV5-1 and TRBJ1-5, reads KAGVTQTPRYLIKTRGQQVTLSCSPISGHRSVSWYQQTPGQGLQFLFEYFSETQRNKGNFPGRFSGRQFSNSRSEMNVSTLELGDSALYLCASSLDSGLNQPQHFGDGTRLSIL.

The gene calls are TRBV29-1 and TRBJ2-2; the match to TRBD1 covers 7 bases. The CDR3 is 15 amino acids. Germline CDR1 and CDR2: SQVTM and ANQGSEA. Trimming took 3 bases from V and 1 from J; bases not matched to a gene: 5. The CDR3 DNA reads as TGCAGCGTTGAGGAAGGGACAGAGAACACCGGGGAGCTGTTTTTT. Protein: CSVEEGTENTGELFF.

The chain links TRBV20-1 to TRBJ1-5; D unclear. In germline, CDR1 is DFQATT, CDR2 SNEGSKA (reference sequence). The CDR3 loop spans 13 amino acids. Deletions cut 4 bases from V and 3 bases from J, with 10 bases between. The CDR3 DNA follows: TGCAGTGCTACTACTACTATCAATCAGCCCCAGCATTTT. Translating gives CSATTTINQPQHF.

The J gene is TRBJ2-1, the V gene TRBV15; the D gene could be TRBD1 or TRBD2 (5 bases each). The CDR3 is 14 amino acids. The V gene lost 1 base and the J gene lost 9 bases, with 13 bases spanning the gap. The V gene's germline CDR1 is LNHNV and CDR2 YYDKDF (reference sequence). The CDR3 DNA reads TGTGCCACCAGCAGAGGGGGGTCTCTAGGTGAGCAGTTCTTC. Translated: CATSRGGSLGEQFF.

The chain links TRBV20-1 to TRBJ2-7; 9 positions agree with TRBD1. In germline, CDR1 is DFQATT, CDR2 SNEGSKA (reference sequence). This CDR3 is 12 amino acids long. Trimming at V came to 6 bases and at J to 5 bases, leaving 5 bases not matched to a gene. In nucleotides, the CDR3 is TGCAGTGCCCGGACAGGGGAGGACGAGCAGTACTTC. Its translation is CSARTGEDEQYF.

The chain employs TRBV15 and TRBJ2-1; D is unresolved. Germline lookup yields CDR1 LNHNV and CDR2 YYDKDF (reference sequence). The CDR3 sequence is 14 residues long. Trimming left V 0 bases short and J 4 bases short, with 7 bases between. The CDR3 DNA reads TGTGCCACCAGCAGAGATACCTCTTACAATGAGCAGTTCTTC. It specifies CATSRDTSYNEQFF. Full variable domain (rest looked up from reference TRBV15 and TRBJ2-1): DAMVIQNPRYQVTQFGKPVTLSCSQTLNHNVMYWYQQKSSQAPKLLFHYYDKDFNNEADTPDNFQSRRPNTSFCFLDIRSPGLGDTAMYLCATSRDTSYNEQFFGPGTRLTVL.

The rearrangement uses TRBV6-4 and TRBJ2-3; 14 bases fit TRBD2. The J segment lost 4 bases and the V segment lost 3 bases, leaving 3 bases of the junction unmatched. The CDR3 has 16 amino acids. Per the germline V gene, CDR1 is MRHNA and CDR2 is SNTAGT. CDR3 sequence reads: CASSEGTSGGSDTQYF. In nucleotides, the CDR3 is TGTGCCAGCAGTGAAGGGACTAGCGGGGGATCAGATACGCAGTATTTT.

The chain has TRBV27 and TRBJ2-1; no reliable D call. This CDR3 is 12 amino acids long. Trimming stripped 4 bases from V and 11 bases from J, with 12 bases between. The germline V gene has CDR1 MNHEY and CDR2 SMNVEV (reference sequence). CDR3 in DNA: TGTGCCAGCAGTTCCCCCCGGACCAAGCAGTTCTTC. Amino acid sequence: CASSSPRTKQFF.

This rearrangement joins TRBV20-1 to TRBJ2-7; 11 bases are shared with TRBD1. The CDR3 has 13 amino acids. Germline V CDR1 and CDR2: DFQATT, SNEGSKA (reference sequence). With 6 bases clipped from V and 5 bases from J, the junction kept 6 bases outside the gene matches. CDR3 in amino acids: CSAPGQGVNEQYF. In DNA form, the CDR3 reads TGCAGTGCCCCGGGACAGGGGGTGAACGAGCAGTACTTC.

V usage is TRBV14 and J usage is TRBJ2-1; the D gene is possibly TRBD2 (6 bases). Germline CDR1 and CDR2: SGHDN and FVKESK. The CDR3 totals 16 residues. The ends were cut back, 4 bases at V and 2 bases at J, with 15 bases in the middle. As DNA, the CDR3 is TGTGCCAGCAGCCCTGTGGGGGGTGGACCCTACAATGAGCAGTTCTTC. Translated: CASSPVGGGPYNEQFF.

The rearrangement uses TRBV9 and TRBJ2-3; tentative D call: TRBD2 (6 bases). The CDR3 is 15 residues long. Germline CDR1 is SGDLS and CDR2 is YYNGEE. Trimming shortened V by 3 bases and J by 6 bases, and 17 bases separated the two germline ends. The CDR3 coding sequence is TGTGCCAGCAGCGCCCGAGGGCTAGCGTCTGATACGCAGTATTTT. Amino acids: CASSARGLASDTQYF.

The rearrangement joins TRBV5-1 to TRBJ2-6; unclear D gene. Trimming pared 0 bases from V and 2 bases from J, leaving 9 bases between. The germline V gene encodes CDR1 SGHRS and CDR2 YFSETQ. The CDR3 covers 16 residues. The CDR3 region has the DNA TGCGCCAGCAGCTTGGCCCAGGATGCTGGGGCCAACGTCCTGACTTTC. This sequence encodes CASSLAQDAGANVLTF.

This clonotype was seen just once. The chain joins TRBV5-1 to TRBJ2-7; TRBD1 or TRBD2 may be the D gene (5 bases each). V dropped 0 bases and J dropped 3 bases, with 10 bases sitting between them. This CDR3 region has 14 residues. Germline CDR1 is SGHRS and CDR2 is YFSETQ. As DNA, the CDR3 is TGCGCCAGCAGCTTGGGAGGGGCGAACTACGAGCAGTACTTC. It yields the protein CASSLGGANYEQYF.

The CDR3 loop is CASSQDPAFEAFF. The DNA of the CDR3 is TGTGCCAGCAGCCAAGACCCAGCGTTTGAAGCTTTCTTT. This chain uses TRBV3-1 with TRBJ1-1; D gene ambiguous. The CDR3 is 13 amino acids. Germline-derived CDR1 and CDR2 are LGHDT and YNNKEL (reference sequence). V was clipped by 0 bases and J by 7 bases, with 9 bases between them.

The chain couples TRBV20-1 to TRBJ1-5; no firm D call. Trimming left V 2 bases short and J 0 bases short, with 11 bases between. The CDR3 has 15 residues. CDR1 and CDR2 (germline): DFQATT, SNEGSKA (reference sequence). This chain's CDR3 is CSARQTGYSNQPQHF. As DNA, the CDR3 is TGCAGTGCTAGACAGACGGGATATAGCAATCAGCCCCAGCATTTT.

The chain couples TRBV6-5 to TRBJ2-7; D is possibly TRBD1 (6 bases). The length of the CDR3 is 14 residues. Germline lookup yields CDR1 MNHEY and CDR2 SVGAGI. V lost 6 bases to trimming and J lost 6 bases, with 18 bases between them. Here the CDR3 DNA reads TGTGCCAGCAGGGGGAACAGGGTTAGAGGCGAGCAGTACTTC. This encodes CASRGNRVRGEQYF.